These 27 T cell receptor beta chains were all obtained from the same sample, sequenced in a study of response to subunit inactivated influenza vaccine. TCRdb reprocessed the RT-PCR reads via MiXCR and lists one record per CDR3 protein. Found here are hundreds of thousands of distinct CDR3 sequences, approximately 7.1% of them singletons; the top ten hold roughly 13%. The material sequenced was PBMCs from blood, taken less than 30 months after vaccination. Source of these receptors: a man aged 45 to 75 who received an inactivated influenza vaccine.

CDR3 sequence: CASSRWTETEAFF. The CDR3 DNA follows: TGTGCCAGCAGCCGATGGACAGAAACTGAAGCTTTCTTT. The V call is TRBV6-2 or TRBV6-3, the J call TRBJ1-1; possibly TRBD1 for D (6 bases). V lost 6 bases and J lost 5, with 13 bases in between. This CDR3 is built from 13 residues. Per the germline V gene, CDR1 is MNHEY and CDR2 is SVGEGT.

This clonotype was observed at least ten times. The chain has TRBV4-3 and TRBJ2-3; D possibly matches TRBD1 or TRBD2 (5 bases each). The germline V gene encodes CDR1 LGHNA and CDR2 YSLEER. The CDR3 runs to 15 residues. Trimming stripped 4 bases from V and 0 bases from J, with 11 bases between. The CDR3 nucleotides read TGCGCCAGCAGCCTAGGGGACCGGAGCACAGATACGCAGTATTTT. Encoded protein: CASSLGDRSTDTQYF.

The table lists this clonotype with many counts. The rearrangement joins TRBV10-2 to TRBJ1-6; 12 bases map to TRBD1. The CDR3 loop spans 16 amino acids. After removal of 2 bases from V and 10 bases from J, the junction contained 6 bases not matched to a gene. The V gene's germline CDR1 is WSHSY and CDR2 SAAADI. The CDR3: CASSEGWGQGASPLHF. The CDR3 DNA sequence: TGCGCCAGCAGTGAGGGGTGGGGACAGGGGGCCTCACCCCTCCACTTT.

This clonotype occurred a few times. In nucleotides, the CDR3 is TGCAGTGCCACGCCGCCCTCGGGAGAACGGGCCAAAAACATTCAGTACTTC. Encoded protein: CSATPPSGERAKNIQYF. The V and J genes are TRBV20-1 and TRBJ2-4; perhaps TRBD2 as D (6 bases). Germline-derived CDR1 and CDR2 are DFQATT and SNEGSKA (reference sequence). The CDR3 is 17 residues long. Trimming stripped 6 bases from V and 1 base from J, with 22 bases between.

This clonotype was found a few times. A much larger clone sits a single nucleotide away, making a read error possible. This chain connects TRBV5-6 to TRBJ1-5; D unresolved. The CDR3 is 12 residues long. The V gene's germline CDR1 is SGHDT and CDR2 YYEEEE. Trimming stripped 1 base from V and 5 bases from J, with 4 bases between. The CDR3 sequence is CASSLWDQPQHF. The CDR3 DNA is TGTGCCAGCAGCTTGTGGGATCAGCCCCAGCATTTT.

This clonotype was detected a few times. The chain couples TRBV29-1 to TRBJ1-1; D not resolved. The germline gives CDR1 SQVTM, CDR2 ANQGSEA. V was clipped by 4 bases and J by 2 bases, with 14 bases between them. The CDR3 consists of 14 residues. The CDR3 is CSVGGRLTNTEAFF. DNA for the CDR3: TGCAGCGTTGGAGGCAGGCTTACAAACACTGAAGCTTTCTTT.

CDR3 nucleotide sequence: TGTGCCAGCAGCTTATTGGCCTATCTCTATCTCACCGGGGAGCTGTTTTTT. The encoded protein is CASSLLAYLYLTGELFF. The rearrangement uses TRBV7-9 and TRBJ2-2; D unresolved. Trimming pared 2 bases from V and 4 bases from J, leaving 17 bases between. Per the germline V gene, CDR1 is SEHNR and CDR2 is FQNEAQ (reference sequence). CDR3 length: 17 residues.

A few counts support this clonotype. The V and J genes are TRBV7-8 and TRBJ2-7, with 10 bases fitting TRBD2. After removal of 5 bases from V and 7 bases from J, the junction contained 8 bases not matched to a gene. CDR1 SGHVS and CDR2 FQNEAQ come from the germline V gene. The CDR3 runs 14 residues. The CDR3 here is CASSKTGTSVEQYF. The CDR3 DNA reads as TGTGCCAGCAGCAAAACCGGGACTAGCGTAGAGCAGTACTTC.

This clonotype was counted at least ten times. V gene TRBV11-1 combines with J gene TRBJ2-3; no definite D call. Trimming stripped 5 bases from V and 5 bases from J, with 5 bases between. From germline, CDR1 is SGHAT and CDR2 FQDESV (reference sequence). The CDR3 totals 11 residues. CDR3: CASSAVDTQYF. Written as DNA, the CDR3 is TGTGCCAGCAGCGCCGTAGATACGCAGTATTTT. The full variable domain, its missing parts supplied by reference TRBV11-1 and TRBJ2-3, is EAEVAQSPRYKITEKSQAVAFWCDPISGHATLYWYRQILGQGPELLVQFQDESVVDDSQLPKDRFSAERLKGVDSTLKIQPAELGDSAMYLCASSAVDTQYFGPGTRLTVL.

This clonotype was recorded at least ten times. This chain joins TRBV4-3 and TRBJ1-5; D gene unclear. The CDR3 runs to 12 residues. CDR1 LGHNA and CDR2 YSLEER come from the germline V gene. V dropped 0 bases and J dropped 4 bases, with 1 base sitting between them. CDR3 DNA: TGCGCCAGCAGCCAAGAGAATCAGCCCCAGCATTTT. Translated, it gives CASSQENQPQHF.

This clonotype was picked up many times. The chain employs TRBV28 and TRBJ1-6; D not resolved. This CDR3 is built from 14 residues. CDR1 is MDHEN and CDR2 is SYDVKM in the germline V gene. Trimming removed 4 bases at V and 14 bases at J, with 18 bases between. CDR3: CASSSPEITGTLHF. The CDR3 DNA follows: TGTGCCAGCAGTTCGCCCGAAATAACTGGCACCCTCCACTTT.

The CDR3 loop is CASSLGTSREQFF. CDR3 in DNA: TGTGCCAGCAGCTTAGGGACTAGCAGGGAGCAGTTCTTC. This chain links TRBV11-2 with TRBJ2-1, with 8 bases identical to TRBD2. Germline assignment: CDR1 SGHAT and CDR2 FQNNGV. The CDR3 has 13 residues. Trimming removed 1 base from V and 10 bases from J; junction bases left unmatched: 3.

The V and J genes are TRBV20-1 and TRBJ2-1, with 11 bases identical to TRBD2. Trimming removed 5 bases from V and 1 base from J; junction bases left unmatched: 7. From germline, CDR1 is DFQATT and CDR2 SNEGSKA (reference sequence). The CDR3 runs 16 residues. The CDR3 protein is CSAPFSGRASYNEQFF. The DNA of the CDR3 is TGCAGTGCTCCGTTTAGCGGGAGGGCTTCCTACAATGAGCAGTTCTTC.

There are many counts of this clonotype. The chain uses TRBV29-1 and TRBJ2-7, with 9 positions matching TRBD1. Germline values: CDR1 SQVTM, CDR2 ANQGSEA. The V and J ends lost 5 bases and 5 bases, in that order; junction bases with no gene match: 7. The CDR3 is made up of 13 amino acids. The CDR3 here is CSVLRDRVNEQYF. Written as DNA, the CDR3 is TGCAGCGTTCTCCGGGACAGGGTTAACGAGCAGTACTTC.

This clonotype has at least ten counts. The V and J genes are TRBV20-1 and TRBJ2-2, with D maybe TRBD2 (5 bases). CDR1 is DFQATT and CDR2 is SNEGSKA in the germline V gene (reference sequence). The CDR3 loop spans 15 amino acids. Trimming removed 3 bases from V and 3 bases from J, with 14 bases in between. The CDR3 DNA sequence: TGCAGTGCTAGCTCGGAGGACGGATACACCGGGGAGCTGTTTTTT. It specifies CSASSEDGYTGELFF.

Only a few counts were recorded for this clonotype. J is TRBJ2-1 and V is TRBV10-3; 11 bases agree with TRBD2. CDR3 size: 17 residues. CDR1 and CDR2 (germline): ENHRY, SYGVKD. V lost 6 bases, J lost 2 bases, and 9 bases stayed unmatched. The CDR3, as DNA: TGTGCCATCAGACCGGGAGTAGCGGGAGGGGCCTACAATGAGCAGTTCTTC. This encodes CAIRPGVAGGAYNEQFF.

This clonotype showed up just a few times. The rearrangement links TRBV5-5 to TRBJ1-2, with unresolved D. The V gene's germline CDR1 is SGHKS and CDR2 YYEKEE (reference sequence). The CDR3 extends over 14 amino acids. V gave up 4 bases and J gave up 4 bases, with 14 bases separating them. The DNA of the CDR3 is TGTGCCAGCAGCGCGGACCCCGGACCCTATGGCTACACCTTC. This sequence encodes CASSADPGPYGYTF.

The chain uses TRBV6-2 or TRBV6-3 and TRBJ2-1; the D gene is possibly TRBD2 (6 bases). Deletions cut 6 bases from V and 8 bases from J, with 26 bases between. Germline values: CDR1 MNHEY, CDR2 SVGEGT. The CDR3 length is 17 residues. The chain's CDR3 is CASSHYRAGLEPHEQFF. In DNA form, the CDR3 reads TGTGCCAGCAGCCATTACCGGGCGGGATTAGAACCCCATGAGCAGTTCTTC.

The chain has TRBV4-3 and TRBJ1-2; D is unclear. Trimming shortened V by 1 base and J by 3 bases, and 18 bases separated the two germline ends. Germline CDR1 reads LGHNA; CDR2 reads YSLEER. The CDR3 has 17 residues. CDR3 sequence reads: CASSQGGGGGHYYGYTF. The CDR3 DNA sequence: TGCGCCAGCAGCCAAGGAGGTGGCGGAGGGCACTACTATGGCTACACCTTC.

This clonotype has only a few counts. The gene calls are TRBV20-1 and TRBJ2-5; D not resolved. Per the germline V gene, CDR1 is DFQATT and CDR2 is SNEGSKA (reference sequence). The CDR3 spans 10 residues. V was clipped by 3 bases and J by 5 bases, with 4 bases between them. Written as DNA, the CDR3 is TGCAGTGCTAGCCATGAGACCCAGTACTTC. It codes for CSASHETQYF.

This clonotype was picked up many times. The rearrangement joins TRBV12-3 or TRBV12-4 to TRBJ2-5, with 10 bases that match TRBD1. With V trimmed by 4 bases and J by 5 bases, 10 bases remained unmatched. The CDR3 contains 16 residues. The CDR3 sequence is CASSSGQGTLKETQYF. DNA for the CDR3: TGTGCCAGCAGTTCGGGACAGGGGACCCTGAAGGAGACCCAGTACTTC.

The CDR3 DNA is TGTGCCAGCAGTTCTGTGACAAGGTACTCCTACAATGAGCAGTTCTTC. Protein product: CASSSVTRYSYNEQFF. The chain carries TRBV12-3 or TRBV12-4 and TRBJ2-1, with no clear D. V was cut by 4 bases and J by 0 bases, with 13 bases left in between. The CDR3 loop spans 16 amino acids.

The chain has TRBV7-9 and TRBJ2-7, with D perhaps TRBD1 or TRBD2 (5 bases each). Trimming took 4 bases from V and 2 from J, leaving 18 bases between them. Germline V gene data show CDR1 as SEHNR and CDR2 as FQNEAQ (reference sequence). CDR3 length: 16 amino acids. The CDR3 here is CASSSEWVGDPYEQYF. In nucleotides, the CDR3 is TGTGCCAGCAGCTCGGAGTGGGTAGGGGACCCCTACGAGCAGTACTTC.

This clonotype was counted at least ten times. The chain carries TRBV20-1 and TRBJ2-7; the match to TRBD1 covers 10 bases. The CDR3 length is 14 residues. Germline CDR1 reads DFQATT; CDR2 reads SNEGSKA (reference sequence). Trimming at V came to 1 base and at J to 1 base, leaving 1 base not matched to a gene. CDR3 bases: TGCAGTGCTAGAGGGGACAGGGGATCCTACGAGCAGTACTTC. Encoded protein: CSARGDRGSYEQYF.

This clonotype was found many times. The J gene is TRBJ2-3, the V gene TRBV29-1; 10 positions agree with TRBD2. V shed 5 bases, J shed 3 bases, and the junction held 5 bases outside the gene matches. Germline CDR1 is SQVTM and CDR2 is ANQGSEA. The CDR3 runs to 14 residues. CDR3 nucleotides: TGCAGCGTTTCACCGGGACTAGCGACAGATACGCAGTATTTT. This sequence encodes CSVSPGLATDTQYF.

There are a few counts of this clonotype. CDR3 protein: CASSALTGQHTIYF. CDR3 bases: TGTGCCAGCAGTGCACTGACCGGGCAGCACACCATATATTTT. J is TRBJ1-3 and V is TRBV6-1; unclear D gene. The CDR3 contains 14 residues. CDR1 and CDR2 (germline): MNHNS, SASEGT. Trimming took 4 bases from V and 8 from J, leaving 15 bases between them.

This clonotype appeared a few times. V is TRBV4-1 and J is TRBJ2-7, with a weak D call TRBD1 (5 bases). The germline CDR1 and CDR2 sequences are MGHRA and YSYEKL. Trimming took off 1 base at V and 1 base at J, with 11 bases between the two ends. This CDR3 has 15 residues. The DNA for the CDR3 is TGCGCCAGCAGCCAAGGGGGCGGACGTTCCTACGAGCAGTACTTC. As protein: CASSQGGGRSYEQYF.